This T cell receptor (beta chain) was retrieved from a study of patients and donors after allogeneic stem cell transplantation. The CDR3 totals 13 residues. Per germline, CDR1 LGHNA and CDR2 YSLEER. V lost 4 bases, J lost 6 bases, and 11 bases lay in between. MiXCR, applied by TCRdb to the RT-PCR reads, yields one record per CDR3 protein. The sample includes about 960,000 distinct CDR3 sequences, about a sixth of them seen just once. Sequencing used blood, either unsorted or a sorted T cell fraction (not recorded which). The receptor comes from a human donor who was either an allogeneic HSCT recipient or a stem cell or donor lymphocyte infusion donor (not recorded which). It is not recorded whose cells these are; they may come from a transplant donor. The chain uses TRBV4-3 and TRBJ2-3; a possible D gene is TRBD2 (5 bases). Here the CDR3 reads CASSRPRADTQYF. The CDR3 DNA follows: TGCGCCAGCAGCCGTCCGAGGGCTGATACGCAGTATTTT.